This passage covers 9 T cell receptor beta chains from one sample sequenced in a study of blood T cell repertoires in COVID-19. Profiling relied on immunoSEQ multiplex PCR, and the TCRdb table lists in-frame clones only, not all of them. The data hold approximately 210,000 clones, with around nine tenths observed a single time. Specimen: peripheral blood. These receptors were collected from a woman in her thirties or forties with acute or convalescent COVID-19.

The V gene is TRBV5-6, the J gene TRBJ1-2; 8 bases are a match to TRBD1. V trimming: 4 bases; J trimming: 4 bases; junction bases outside the gene matches: 9. This CDR3 spans 15 amino acids. The V gene's germline CDR1 is SGHDT and CDR2 YYEEEE. Written as DNA, the CDR3 is TGTGCCAGCAGCCCTGACAGGGGATGGGTCTATGGCTACACCTTC. It specifies CASSPDRGWVYGYTF.

The gene calls are TRBV11-2 and TRBJ1-5, with a possible D match to TRBD1 (5 bases). Trimming shortened V by 4 bases and J by 4 bases, and 14 bases separated the two germline ends. The CDR3 runs to 15 residues. Germline V gene data show CDR1 as SGHAT and CDR2 as FQNNGV. The CDR3 region has the DNA TGTGCCAGCAGCTCCGACTCAGGGCGTAATCAGCCCCAGCATTTT. It yields the protein CASSSDSGRNQPQHF.

This chain connects TRBV5-6 to TRBJ1-1; 10 bases line up with TRBD1. The germline CDR1 and CDR2 sequences are SGHDT and YYEEEE. With V trimmed by 5 bases and J by 4 bases, 2 bases remained unmatched. The CDR3 runs to 13 residues. The CDR3 nucleotides are TGTGCCAGCAGTTGGACAGGGGGCACTGAAGCTTTCTTT. Translated: CASSWTGGTEAFF.

The V and J genes are TRBV29-1 and TRBJ2-1; no clear D. This CDR3 comprises 10 residues. Trimming took off 7 bases at V and 15 bases at J, with 16 bases between the two ends. The germline CDR1 and CDR2 sequences are SQVTM and ANQGSEA. The CDR3 bases are TGCAGCGCTGCAAGACTCGTCCCGTTCTTC. It is translated as CSAARLVPFF.

The J gene is TRBJ2-7, the V gene TRBV2; possibly TRBD1 for D (6 bases). The CDR3 loop spans 13 amino acids. V dropped 8 bases and J dropped 2 bases, with 13 bases sitting between them. Germline V lookup: CDR1 SNHLY, CDR2 FYNNEI. CDR3: CASLQGPAYEQYV. CDR3 sequence (DNA): TGTGCCAGCCTCCAGGGGCCCGCCTACGAGCAGTACGTC.

This chain joins TRBV2 and TRBJ1-1; D remains unclear. The CDR3 loop spans 15 amino acids. Between the trimmed V and J ends, which lost 1 base and 4 bases, there was a span of 13 bases. Germline CDR1 SNHLY, CDR2 FYNNEI. CDR3 in amino acids: CASSEGLVPPTEAFF. The CDR3 region has the DNA TGTGCCAGCAGTGAAGGTTTAGTTCCTCCCACTGAAGCTTTCTTT.

The V and J genes are TRBV6-5 and TRBJ1-4, with D unresolved. From germline, CDR1 is MNHEY and CDR2 SVGAGI. This CDR3 has 11 residues. Trimming left V 7 bases short and J 14 bases short, with 14 bases between. In DNA form, the CDR3 reads TGTGCCAGCATGAAGGCGGTCTTTCTGTTTTTT. Amino acids: CASMKAVFLFF.

V is TRBV5-5 and J is TRBJ1-1; 9 nucleotides agree with TRBD1. The CDR3 totals 15 residues. V shed 3 bases and J 1 base; nucleotides not matched to a gene: 4. CDR1 and CDR2 from the germline V gene are SGHKS and YYEKEE (reference sequence). This chain's CDR3 is CASSSMTGGNTEAFF. CDR3 sequence (DNA): TGTGCCAGCAGCTCCATGACAGGGGGGAACACTGAAGCTTTCTTT. Supplemented by reference TRBV5-5 and TRBJ1-1, the full variable domain reads DAGVTQSPTHLIKTRGQQVTLRCSPISGHKSVSWYQQVLGQGPQFIFQYYEKEERGRGNFPDRFSARQFPNYSSELNVNALLLGDSALYLCASSSMTGGNTEAFFGQGTRLTVV.

This rearrangement joins TRBV6-1 to TRBJ2-1; the match to TRBD1 covers 10 bases. V trimming: 2 bases; J trimming: 4 bases; junction bases outside the gene matches: 5. Germline lookup yields CDR1 MNHNS and CDR2 SASEGT. The CDR3 runs 16 residues. The CDR3 protein is CASSEHRQGAYNEQFF. The DNA of the CDR3 is TGTGCCAGCAGTGAACACAGACAGGGGGCTTACAATGAGCAGTTCTTC.